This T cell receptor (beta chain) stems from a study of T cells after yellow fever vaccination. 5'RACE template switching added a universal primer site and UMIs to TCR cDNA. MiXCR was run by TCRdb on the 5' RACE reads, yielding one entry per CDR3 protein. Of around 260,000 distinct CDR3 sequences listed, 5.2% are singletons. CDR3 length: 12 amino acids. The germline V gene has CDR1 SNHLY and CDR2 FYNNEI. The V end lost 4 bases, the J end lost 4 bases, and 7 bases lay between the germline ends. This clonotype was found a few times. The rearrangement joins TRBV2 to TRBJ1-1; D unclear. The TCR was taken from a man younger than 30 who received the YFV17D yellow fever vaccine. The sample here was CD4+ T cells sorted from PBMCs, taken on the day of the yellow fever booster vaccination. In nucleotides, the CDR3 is TGTGCCAGCAGTGTAGGGATCACTGAAGCTTTCTTT. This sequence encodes CASSVGITEAFF.